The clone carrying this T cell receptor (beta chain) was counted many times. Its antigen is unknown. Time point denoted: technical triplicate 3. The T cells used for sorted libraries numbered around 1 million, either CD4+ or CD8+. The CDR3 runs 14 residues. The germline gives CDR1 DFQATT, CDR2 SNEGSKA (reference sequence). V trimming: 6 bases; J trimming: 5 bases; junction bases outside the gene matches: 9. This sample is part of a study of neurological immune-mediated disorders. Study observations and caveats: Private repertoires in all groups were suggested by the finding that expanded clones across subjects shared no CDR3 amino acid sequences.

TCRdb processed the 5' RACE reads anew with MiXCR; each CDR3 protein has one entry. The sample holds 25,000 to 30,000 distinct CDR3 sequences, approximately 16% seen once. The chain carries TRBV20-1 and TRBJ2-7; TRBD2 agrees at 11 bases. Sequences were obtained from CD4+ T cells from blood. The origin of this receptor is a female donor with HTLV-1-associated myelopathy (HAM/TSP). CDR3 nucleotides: TGCAGTGCATGTACTAGCGGGAGTTCCAACGAGCAGTACTTC. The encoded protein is CSACTSGSSNEQYF.